This paragraph covers one T cell receptor (beta chain) sequence. Its antigen is unknown. The sample originates from a study of shared clonotypes between healthy human individuals. This CDR3 comprises 15 residues. Trimming left V 6 bases short and J 1 base short, with 12 bases between. The germline CDR1 and CDR2 sequences are LNHDA and SQIVND (reference sequence). The repertoire was sequenced with immunoSEQ multiplex PCR; TCRdb's copy has only in-frame clones and lacks some. The sample lists roughly 2,000,000 clones; roughly 95% were seen once. Whole-study results and caveats: Several donors held about 4.5% of naive CD4 clonotypes in common. Non-shared clonotypes showed lower generation probabilities than clonotypes common to all four donors.

Naive-designated CD8 cells lacked CD45RO, were positively enriched for CCR7, and omitted terminally differentiated effector memory CD45RA+ cells. The sequence came from a man between 18 and 35 years old in good health. The chain uses TRBV19 and TRBJ1-4; TRBD1 might be the D (6 bases). Material for sequencing was naive CD8+ T cells sorted from blood. The CDR3, as DNA: TGTGCCAGTAGACCGCCAGGGGTAACTAATGAAAAACTGTTTTTT. Amino acids: CASRPPGVTNEKLFF.